The sequence of this T cell receptor (beta chain) was determined in a study of stem cell transplantation in POMP-related autoinflammatory disease. Study-level results: A trend toward lower repertoire diversity and greater clonality appeared in every analyzed T-cell subset of PRAID patients. Unique TRB V-J gene pairings were limited in number in patients with PRAID.

Libraries were prepared by immunoSEQ multiplex PCR; TCRdb keeps only in-frame clonotypes and omits some of them. The data hold roughly 32,000 clones, with 85% to 90% observed a single time. Regarding this clone: What it recognizes is unknown.

CDR1 is MNHNS, CDR2 SASEGT, per germline. The CDR3 spans 16 residues. Trimming at V came to 1 base and at J to 2 bases, leaving 6 bases not matched to a gene. The specimen comprised CD4+ T cells from PBMCs, sampled before stem cell transplantation. V and J are TRBV6-1 and TRBJ2-3, with TRBD1 matching 7 bases. This receptor was obtained from a human donor with POMP-related autoinflammation and immune dysregulation (PRAID). This CDR3 is CASSEGLQGPTDTQYF. CDR3 DNA: TGTGCCAGCAGTGAAGGGCTACAGGGGCCCACAGATACGCAGTATTTT.